Described below is a single TCR beta chain sequence and its context. Its antigen is not yet known. It has no much larger one-base neighbor in the sample; base qualities were not kept. Reads for this sample came from an Illumina HiSeq 2000. Multiplex PCR amplification was used to generate the TCR beta chain libraries. High-throughput sequencing was used to analyze the amplified TCR beta chain products. Using fastp at Q25 and MiXCR, TCRdb reprocessed the public reads and kept productive beta chains. Each entry merges the rows of one CDR3 protein and shows their most common DNA and genes. In all, the sample holds about 230,000 distinct CDR3 sequences, and roughly 32% of those were seen once. The ten largest clones represent 1.1% to 1.5% of the sample. The data belong to a study of breast tumors, draining lymph nodes, adjacent tissues listed by TCRdb under 2016. About the investigation overall: In breast cancer patients, the study compared the TCR beta repertoires of tumor, adjacent nontumor tissue and axillary lymph nodes. In human breast cancer, the study set out to assess how tumor, surrounding tissue and draining lymph node repertoires relate to one another and whether T cells might be exchanged between them. The research as a whole found: The similarity between tumor and nontumor tissue repertoires was significantly greater in luminal-like breast cancer than in basal-like breast cancer. Tumors showed preferential V and J gene usage, and their T-cell repertoire diversity fell below that of lymph nodes yet above that of nontumor tissue. Rather than being directly demonstrated, the conclusion that tumor T cells originate in lymph nodes was presented as consistent with a hypothesis. The data were considered consistent with most tumor T cells being derived from the lymph node and subsequently expanding within tumor tissue.

V sheds 1 base and J sheds 4 bases, leaving 10 bases between their ends. As encoded in the germline V gene, CDR1 is SGHVS while CDR2 is FQNEAQ. Counted from cysteine to phenylalanine, this CDR3 has 15 amino acids. Only the CDR3 part of the read is kept: 45 bases, read in frame from the first base. The lymph node samples were taken from the axillary draining lymph nodes of breast cancer patients. Sequencing was carried out using axillary lymph node tissue. The chain couples TRBV7-8 to TRBJ2-2, with a tentative D call of TRBD1 or TRBD2, each matching 6 bases. This TCR derives from a female donor with breast cancer. Some clones in this sample may be carry-over from other donors' samples. The bases are TGTGCCAGCAGCTTAGTCGGGGGCGGCACCGGGGAGCTGTTTTTT. The encoded protein is CASSLVGGGTGELFF.